The 29 T cell receptor beta chains below were found in one sample sequenced in a study of T-cell reconstitution after alpha-beta-depleted transplantation in children. Preparing the TCRbeta library involved the use of unique molecular identifiers. TCRdb reprocessed the PCR reads with MiXCR, giving one entry per CDR3 protein. The sample has a few hundred thousand distinct CDR3 sequences, about 18% seen once. The sequences come from PBMCs from the stem cell graft donor, collected from the stem cell graft. The receptors were sampled from a human donor who donated a stem cell graft to a child with acute lymphoblastic leukemia.

The table lists this clonotype with a few counts. The gene calls are TRBV12-3 or TRBV12-4 and TRBJ1-2; possibly TRBD1 for D (6 bases). V shed 3 bases and J shed 4 bases, with 12 bases lying between them. The CDR3 is made up of 14 amino acids. The CDR3 is CASSLSGAGYGYTF. The CDR3 DNA is TGTGCCAGCAGTTTGTCAGGGGCCGGCTATGGCTACACCTTC.

The rearrangement uses TRBV20-1 and TRBJ1-1, with D uncertain. Germline V gives CDR1 DFQATT, CDR2 SNEGSKA (reference sequence). V gave up 3 bases and J gave up 2 bases, with 16 bases separating them. The CDR3 runs to 15 residues. The CDR3 DNA reads as TGCAGTGCTAGCGCCAGAGCAAACCCCAACACTGAAGCTTTCTTT. It yields the protein CSASARANPNTEAFF.

Only a few counts were recorded for this clonotype. The rearrangement joins TRBV6-1 to TRBJ2-7, with a possible D match to TRBD2 (6 bases). The CDR3 is 12 residues long. The V gene's germline CDR1 is MNHNS and CDR2 SASEGT. The V and J ends lost 3 bases and 6 bases respectively, with 9 bases between them. The CDR3 coding sequence is TGTGCCAGCAGTGACGGGGGAGGCGAGCAGTACTTC. Protein product: CASSDGGGEQYF.

The chain recombines TRBV27 with TRBJ1-4; D is unclear. The CDR3 contains 15 residues. Germline V CDR1 and CDR2: MNHEY, SMNVEV (reference sequence). Trimming stripped 3 bases from V and 8 bases from J, with 16 bases between. Here the CDR3 DNA reads TGTGCCAGCAGTTTTACCCCGGGTGGATGGGAAAAACTGTTTTTT. Its translation is CASSFTPGGWEKLFF.

This clonotype has a handful of counts. The chain employs TRBV27 and TRBJ2-7, with D hard to call. Trimming left V 2 bases short and J 2 bases short, with 10 bases between. This CDR3 has 14 amino acids. The germline CDR1 and CDR2 sequences are MNHEY and SMNVEV (reference sequence). In DNA, the CDR3 is TGTGCCAGCAGTTTAGGCCCCCTACCCTACGAGCAGTACTTC. Protein sequence: CASSLGPLPYEQYF.

This clonotype was picked up one time. The genes are TRBV30 and TRBJ2-1; possible D gene TRBD1, 6 bases. Germline loops: CDR1 GTSNPN, CDR2 SVGIG (reference sequence). V gave up 1 base and J gave up 6 bases, with 7 bases separating them. The CDR3 totals 12 residues. CDR3 protein: CAWSEQGNEQFF. The CDR3 nucleotides are TGTGCCTGGAGTGAACAGGGCAATGAGCAGTTCTTC.

The V call is TRBV21-1, the J call TRBJ1-5; the DNA was not used to check the table's D call, TRBD1. TRBV21-1 has pseudogene status. This CDR3 region has 18 residues. The CDR3 nucleotides read TGTGCCAGCAGCGACCGGGACAGGGAACGCTTTAACGATCAGCCCCAGCATTTT. Translated: CASSDRDRERFNDQPQHF.

V and J are TRBV12-3 or TRBV12-4 and TRBJ2-7; D is ambiguous. Between the trimmed V and J ends, which lost 4 bases and 6 bases, there was a span of 10 bases. This CDR3 is built from 12 residues. The CDR3 sequence: CASSSTFSEQYF. For the CDR3, the DNA is TGTGCCAGCAGTTCGACATTCAGCGAGCAGTACTTC.

The V gene is TRBV20-1, the J gene TRBJ2-7, with 10 bases fitting TRBD1. Trimming at V came to 5 bases and at J to 2 bases, leaving 12 bases not matched to a gene. CDR1 is DFQATT and CDR2 is SNEGSKA in the germline V gene (reference sequence). This CDR3 has 16 amino acids. As DNA, the CDR3 is TGCAGTGCTGGAAAACCCCGGGACAGGGGACCCTACGAGCAGTACTTC. This sequence encodes CSAGKPRDRGPYEQYF.

This clonotype was observed a few times. V gene TRBV7-9 combines with J gene TRBJ1-5, with 7 positions matching TRBD1. Germline V gene sequence: CDR1 SEHNR, CDR2 FQNEAQ (reference sequence). The CDR3 totals 16 residues. V shed 1 base, J shed 4 bases, and the junction held 7 bases outside the gene matches. CDR3 sequence: CASSLEPGQPNQPQHF. CDR3 DNA: TGTGCCAGCAGCTTAGAGCCGGGACAGCCGAATCAGCCCCAGCATTTT. The variable domain in full, with the rest retrieved from reference TRBV7-9 and TRBJ1-5, is DTGVSQNPRHKITKRGQNVTFRCDPISEHNRLYWYRQTLGQGPEFLTYFQNEAQLEKSRLLSDRFSAERPKGSFSTLEIQRTEQGDSAMYLCASSLEPGQPNQPQHFGDGTRLSIL.

This clonotype was seen only a few times. The gene calls are TRBV15 and TRBJ2-5, with TRBD2 matching over 7 bases. V shed 3 bases and J 2 bases; nucleotides not matched to a gene: 6. The CDR3 has 15 residues. Germline assignment: CDR1 LNHNV and CDR2 YYDKDF (reference sequence). In DNA, the CDR3 is TGTGCCACCAGCAGGAAGCGGGAAGCGCAAGAGACCCAGTACTTC. Protein sequence: CATSRKREAQETQYF. The entire variable domain, with the rest obtained from reference TRBV15 and TRBJ2-5, is as follows: DAMVIQNPRYQVTQFGKPVTLSCSQTLNHNVMYWYQQKSSQAPKLLFHYYDKDFNNEADTPDNFQSRRPNTSFCFLDIRSPGLGDTAMYLCATSRKREAQETQYFGPGTRLLVL.

As to this clonotype: Compared with germline, one end of the junction differs, possibly owing to a read error. The chain has TRBV20-1 and TRBJ1-5; 7 bases are shared with TRBD1. From germline, CDR1 is DFQATT and CDR2 SNEGSKA (reference sequence). The CDR3 totals 14 residues. CDR3 amino acids: CSDRRTGGNQPQHF. The CDR3 DNA reads TGCAGTGATAGACGAACAGGGGGCAATCAGCCCCAGCATTTT.

V and J are TRBV27 and TRBJ2-3; D unclear. V was cut by 1 base and J by 0 bases, with 8 bases left in between. CDR3 length equals 15 residues. CDR1 is MNHEY and CDR2 is SMNVEV in the germline V gene (reference sequence). The CDR3 reads CASSLYLSSTDTQYF. The CDR3 nucleotides read TGTGCCAGCAGTTTATATCTATCTAGCACAGATACGCAGTATTTT.

This clonotype has only a few counts. V usage is TRBV12-3 or TRBV12-4 and J usage is TRBJ2-5; no clear D gene. CDR3 length equals 13 residues. V gave up 4 bases and J gave up 2 bases, with 8 bases separating them. The chain's CDR3 is CASSSPFQETQYF. The DNA for the CDR3 is TGTGCCAGCAGTTCCCCGTTTCAAGAGACCCAGTACTTC.

This clonotype was picked up a small number of times. The V call is TRBV27, the J call TRBJ1-5; possible D gene TRBD1, 5 bases. In germline, CDR1 is MNHEY, CDR2 SMNVEV (reference sequence). The V and J ends lost 6 bases and 3 bases respectively, with 9 bases between them. The CDR3 spans 13 residues. CDR3 DNA: TGTGCCAGCAGGGACGGACACAATCAGCCCCAGCATTTT. Translated: CASRDGHNQPQHF.

This clonotype was counted between two and nine times. The chain uses TRBV5-6 and TRBJ2-1, with TRBD2 matching over 8 bases. The CDR3 contains 16 residues. V shed 1 base, J shed 5 bases, and the junction held 8 bases outside the gene matches. Per the germline V gene, CDR1 is SGHDT and CDR2 is YYEEEE. Written as DNA, the CDR3 is TGTGCCAGCAGCTTGAATGGAGTAGCGGGAAACAATGAGCAGTTCTTC. Its translation: CASSLNGVAGNNEQFF.

This chain links TRBV5-1 with TRBJ1-4; no clear D gene. Deletions cut 0 bases from V and 6 bases from J, with 6 bases between. Germline CDR1 reads SGHRS; CDR2 reads YFSETQ. There are 13 residues in the CDR3. CDR3 residues: CASSLDKYEKLFF. The DNA of the CDR3 is TGCGCCAGCAGCTTGGACAAGTATGAAAAACTGTTTTTT.

This chain joins TRBV4-1 and TRBJ2-2; 13 positions agree with TRBD2. V gave up 5 bases and J gave up 5 bases; unmatched junction bases: 11. Germline CDR1 is MGHRA and CDR2 is YSYEKL. The CDR3 runs 18 residues. The CDR3 coding sequence is TGCGCCAGCAGCTCCCACGGACTAGCGGGAGTCGGGACCGGGGAGCTGTTTTTT. Its protein product is CASSSHGLAGVGTGELFF.

This clonotype has just a few counts. The chain is built from TRBV28 and TRBJ2-5, with D hard to call. Deletions cut 7 bases from V and 4 bases from J, with 16 bases between. The CDR3 contains 14 residues. CDR1 and CDR2 (germline): MDHEN, SYDVKM. The CDR3 loop is CASNALGWAETQYF. CDR3 coding DNA: TGTGCCAGCAATGCCCTCGGGTGGGCAGAGACCCAGTACTTC.

V is TRBV4-1 and J is TRBJ2-7, with TRBD2 matching 14 bases. This CDR3 spans 16 amino acids. Germline assignment: CDR1 MGHRA and CDR2 YSYEKL. Trimming cost V 1 base and J 4 bases; bases outside gene matches: 3. The CDR3 nucleotides read TGCGCCAGCAGCCAAGCCGGGACTAGCGGGAGTTACGAGCAGTACTTC. Residues: CASSQAGTSGSYEQYF.

This clonotype was counted a few times. This chain uses TRBV7-9 with TRBJ2-7, with 7 bases matching TRBD1. V shed 5 bases, J shed 3 bases, and the junction held 13 bases outside the gene matches. CDR1 is SEHNR, CDR2 FQNEAQ, per germline (reference sequence). This CDR3 contains 16 residues. This CDR3 reads CASSRTRGPPDYEQYF. The CDR3 DNA sequence: TGTGCCAGCAGCCGAACTAGGGGGCCCCCGGACTACGAGCAGTACTTC.

This clonotype has a count of ten or more. This chain links TRBV5-1 with TRBJ2-7; TRBD1 agrees at 7 bases. There are 15 residues in the CDR3. Unmatched junction bases numbered 11, after V lost 3 bases and J lost 5 bases. Germline CDR1 reads SGHRS; CDR2 reads YFSETQ. The DNA for the CDR3 is TGCGCCAGCAGCTCCTCGCAGGGGGTTATCCACGAGCAGTACTTC. This sequence encodes CASSSSQGVIHEQYF.

This chain joins TRBV18 and TRBJ2-7; D call uncertain. Between the trimmed V and J ends, which lost 3 bases and 2 bases, there was a span of 14 bases. The CDR3 contains 15 residues. The germline V gene has CDR1 KGHSH and CDR2 LQKENI. CDR3 DNA: TGTGCCAGCTCACCCCACCCTCTCAACCCCTACGAGCAGTACTTC. Protein product: CASSPHPLNPYEQYF.

The rearrangement joins TRBV10-2 to TRBJ2-3; 9 bases agree with TRBD2. The CDR3 runs to 19 residues. V was pared by 2 bases and J by 5 bases, with 17 bases of the junction left unmatched. Germline CDR1 WSHSY, CDR2 SAAADI. The CDR3 sequence: CASSELPKMLAGSVDTQYF. For the CDR3, the DNA is TGCGCCAGCAGTGAGCTCCCAAAAATGCTAGCGGGAAGTGTAGATACGCAGTATTTT.

This rearrangement joins TRBV27 to TRBJ2-7; D is perhaps TRBD2 (5 bases). There are 15 residues in the CDR3. In germline, CDR1 is MNHEY, CDR2 SMNVEV (reference sequence). V gave up 6 bases and J gave up 3 bases, with 18 bases separating them. In DNA, the CDR3 is TGTGCCAGCAGCCTAGCCCAGCACGACATCTACGAGCAGTACTTC. Its translation: CASSLAQHDIYEQYF.

This clonotype turned up a few times. The V and J genes are TRBV20-1 and TRBJ2-7; 7 bases are shared with TRBD2. From germline, CDR1 is DFQATT and CDR2 SNEGSKA (reference sequence). J lost 3 bases, V lost 3 bases, and 8 bases had no gene match. This CDR3 has 14 residues. The DNA for the CDR3 is TGCAGTGCTAGGGGGCGGGAGTGGAGCTACGAGCAGTACTTC. This translates into CSARGREWSYEQYF.

The chain links TRBV20-1 to TRBJ2-7; 11 bases are a match to TRBD1. This CDR3 spans 14 amino acids. Germline V gives CDR1 DFQATT, CDR2 SNEGSKA (reference sequence). Trimming at V came to 2 bases and at J to 5 bases, leaving 5 bases not matched to a gene. CDR3 nucleotides: TGCAGTGCTAGACTCTGGGACAGGGGGAACGAGCAGTACTTC. This gives the protein CSARLWDRGNEQYF.

Points on this clonotype: A much larger clone is a single base away; this may be a read error. The chain combines TRBV9 with TRBJ2-7; D is unclear. Per the germline V gene, CDR1 is SGDLS and CDR2 is YYNGEE. This CDR3 is 13 amino acids long. V was trimmed by 0 bases and J by 4 bases, leaving 8 bases between them. CDR3 in DNA: TGTGCCAGCAGCGTAGATATGCGATACGAGCAGTACTTC. It encodes CASSVDMRYEQYF. Full variable domain (rest looked up from reference TRBV9 and TRBJ2-7): DSGVTQTPKHLITATGQRVTLRCSPRSGDLSVYWYQQSLDQGLQFLIQYYNGEERAKGNILERFSAQQFPDLHSELNLSSLELGDSALYFCASSVDMRYEQYFGPGTRLTVT.

The CDR3 region has the DNA TGTGCCAGCTTAGCGTCCAGGGGACCCTATGGCTACACCTTC. Translated: CASLASRGPYGYTF. V is TRBV25-1 and J is TRBJ1-2, with a weak D call TRBD1 (6 bases). The CDR3 runs to 14 residues. V was trimmed by 8 bases and J by 4 bases, leaving 17 bases between them. Germline values: CDR1 MGHDK, CDR2 SYGVNS.